This T cell receptor beta chain emerged from a study of Graves' ophthalmopathy and Graves' hyperthyroidism. Study-wide findings and caveats: Among expanded thyroid clonotypes above 0.001 frequency, most also occurred in blood.

CDR3 size: 12 residues. Germline V CDR1 and CDR2: DFQATT, SNEGSKA (reference sequence). Having ophthalmopathy, the donors showed moderate-to-severe activity, CAS ≥3 and NOSPECS ≥4, with disease lasting under 3 months. Fresh peripheral blood, approximately 10 ml, was the PBMC source. This clonotype showed up many times. Its antigen remains unidentified. Compared with germline, one end of the junction differs, possibly owing to a read error. Amplification of the TCR beta CDR3 regions used RNA transcripts (as template). An initial RT-PCR round employing HTBI primers preceded a second-round multiplex PCR. TCRdb recomputed calls from the multiplex PCR reads with MiXCR, one row per CDR3 protein. The sample shows a few hundred thousand distinct CDR3 sequences, 20% to 25% of them seen only once.

The sequence derives from a woman aged 45-65 years with Graves' ophthalmopathy. The chain couples TRBV20-1 to TRBJ1-1; the D is unclear. The sample was peripheral blood. In DNA form, the CDR3 reads TGCAGTGCGAGAGCGGGGATCACTGAAGCTTTCTTT. Translated: CSARAGITEAFF.